This T cell receptor (beta chain) was recorded in a study of Ad26.COV2.S vaccination and SARS-CoV-2 variants. Findings and caveats of the study: Substantial post-vaccination breadth of spike-specific CD8+ and CD4+ T cell responses was reported.

Method: immunoSEQ multiplex PCR; TCRdb's copy keeps in-frame clones and lacks some. This table holds around 300,000 clones, about 89% found once. This sample's treatment: some 20 received Ad26.COV2.S at low or high dose, single or two shots; five or six received placebo; per-sample allocation not given. It was on day 63 after the first vaccine or placebo injection that samples were taken. Germline-derived CDR1 and CDR2 are SQVTM and ANQGSEA. V dropped 5 bases and J dropped 8 bases, with 13 bases sitting between them. This CDR3 comprises 12 residues. On this clone itself: Its antigen is unidentified.

The rearrangement uses TRBV29-1 and TRBJ2-1; D possibly uses TRBD1 or TRBD2 (5 bases each). This TCR was sampled from a person aged 18-65 years who received the Ad26.COV2.S COVID-19 vaccine or a placebo. Specimen: peripheral blood, collected in a trial of Ad26.COV2.S vaccine versus placebo. The CDR3 loop reads CSVRGTGYEQFF. In nucleotides, the CDR3 is TGCAGCGTTCGGGGCACCGGGTATGAGCAGTTCTTC.